This T cell receptor (beta chain) derives from a study of CD8+CD57+ T cells in acquired aplastic anemia. In germline, CDR1 is SGHTA, CDR2 FQGNSA. V lost 6 bases to trimming and J lost 9 bases, with 12 bases between them. This CDR3 is 12 amino acids long. Profiles of TCR beta VDJ and CDR3 were generated from a genomic DNA template. One entry per CDR3 protein results from TCRdb running MiXCR on the reads. The repertoire holds about 190,000 distinct CDR3 sequences, with approximately 52% as singletons. Input material: sorted CD4+, CD8+, or CD8+CD57+ T cells (not recorded which) from PBMCs. V usage is TRBV7-2 and J usage is TRBJ2-1; D gene ambiguous. This clonotype was sampled from a human donor in good health, serving as a control. The CDR3 DNA reads as TGTGCCAGCAGTCCAGTGCCGGGTGAGCAGTTCTTC. Translating it yields CASSPVPGEQFF.